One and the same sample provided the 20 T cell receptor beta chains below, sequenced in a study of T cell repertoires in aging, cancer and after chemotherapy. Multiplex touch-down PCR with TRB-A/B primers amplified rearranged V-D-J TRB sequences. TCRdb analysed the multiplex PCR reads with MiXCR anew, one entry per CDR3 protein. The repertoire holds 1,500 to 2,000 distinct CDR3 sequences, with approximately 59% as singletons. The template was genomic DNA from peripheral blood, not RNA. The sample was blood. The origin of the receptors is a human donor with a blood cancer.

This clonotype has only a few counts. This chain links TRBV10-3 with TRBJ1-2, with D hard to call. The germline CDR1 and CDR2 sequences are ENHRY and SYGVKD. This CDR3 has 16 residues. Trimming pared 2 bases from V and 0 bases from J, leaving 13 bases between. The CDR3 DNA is TGTGCCATCAGTGAGGACATAAAGAGACCTAACTATGGCTACACCTTC. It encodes CAISEDIKRPNYGYTF.

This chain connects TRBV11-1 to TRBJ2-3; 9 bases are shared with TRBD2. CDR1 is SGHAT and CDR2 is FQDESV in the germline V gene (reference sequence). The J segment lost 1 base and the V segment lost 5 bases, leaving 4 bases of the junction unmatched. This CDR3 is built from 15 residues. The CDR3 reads CASSPWTSGTDTQYF. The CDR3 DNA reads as TGTGCCAGCAGCCCGTGGACTAGCGGCACAGATACGCAGTATTTT.

The DNA of the CDR3 is TGTGCCAGCAGGAGAATACGGGGTCCTGGAACCACGTATTTT. Encoded protein: CASRRIRGPGTTYF. V usage is TRBV6-5 and J usage is TRBJ2-3; weak D call: TRBD2 (5 bases). Germline CDR1 is MNHEY and CDR2 is SVGAGI. This CDR3 contains 14 residues. V lost 6 bases, J lost 14 bases, and 24 bases lay in between.

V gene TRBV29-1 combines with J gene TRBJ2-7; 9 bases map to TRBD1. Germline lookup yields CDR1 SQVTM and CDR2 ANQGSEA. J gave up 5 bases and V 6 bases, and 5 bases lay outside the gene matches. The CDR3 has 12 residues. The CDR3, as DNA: TGCAGCGTGACAGGGGGGATAGACGAGCAGTACTTC. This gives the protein CSVTGGIDEQYF.

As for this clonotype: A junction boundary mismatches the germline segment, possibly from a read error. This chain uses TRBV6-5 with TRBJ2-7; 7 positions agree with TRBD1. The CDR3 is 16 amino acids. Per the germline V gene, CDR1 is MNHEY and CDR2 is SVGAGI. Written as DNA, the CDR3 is TGTGCCAGCAGCCGCATCGACAGGGACCTATCCTACGAGCAGTACTTT. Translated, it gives CASSRIDRDLSYEQYF.

The CDR3 reads CARTGLTHGGYTF. DNA of the CDR3: TGTGCCAGGACAGGGCTTACGCACGGTGGCTACACCTTC. The chain uses TRBV30 and TRBJ1-2; 8 nucleotides line up with TRBD1. After removal of 8 bases from V and 7 bases from J, the junction contained 12 bases not matched to a gene. Germline V gene sequence: CDR1 GTSNPN, CDR2 SVGIG (reference sequence). This CDR3 has 13 residues.

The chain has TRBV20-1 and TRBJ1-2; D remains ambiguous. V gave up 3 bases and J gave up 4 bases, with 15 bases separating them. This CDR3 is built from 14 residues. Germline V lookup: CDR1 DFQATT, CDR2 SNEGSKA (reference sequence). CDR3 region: CSASQGGAGYGYTF. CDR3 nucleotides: TGCAGTGCTAGTCAAGGCGGCGCTGGCTATGGCTACACCTTC.

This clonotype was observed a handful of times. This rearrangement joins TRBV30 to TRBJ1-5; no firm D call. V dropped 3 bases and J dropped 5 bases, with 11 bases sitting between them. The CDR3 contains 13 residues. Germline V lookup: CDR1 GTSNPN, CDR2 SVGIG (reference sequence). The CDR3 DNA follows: TGTGCCTGGAGCACGGCCCCCCATCAGCCCCAGCATTTT. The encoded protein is CAWSTAPHQPQHF.

CDR3: CSVGTNRYEQYF. CDR3 bases: TGCAGCGTTGGCACTAACCGCTACGAGCAGTACTTC. V and J are TRBV29-1 and TRBJ2-7; D is undetermined. The CDR3 consists of 12 residues. Trimming shortened V by 4 bases and J by 3 bases, and 10 bases separated the two germline ends. Germline CDR1 and CDR2: SQVTM and ANQGSEA.

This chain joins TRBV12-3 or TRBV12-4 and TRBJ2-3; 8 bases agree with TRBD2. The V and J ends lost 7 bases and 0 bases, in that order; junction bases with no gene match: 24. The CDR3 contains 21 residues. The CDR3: CASNQPPTSVPIATSTDTQYF. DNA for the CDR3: TGTGCCAGCAACCAACCACCGACTAGCGTCCCAATAGCGACTAGCACAGATACGCAGTATTTT.

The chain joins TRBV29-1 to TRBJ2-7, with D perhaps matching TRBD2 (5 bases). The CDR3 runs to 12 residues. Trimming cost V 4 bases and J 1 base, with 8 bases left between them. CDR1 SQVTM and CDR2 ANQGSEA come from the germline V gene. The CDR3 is CSVGTHSYEQYF. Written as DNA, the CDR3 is TGCAGCGTTGGGACTCATTCCTACGAGCAGTACTTC.

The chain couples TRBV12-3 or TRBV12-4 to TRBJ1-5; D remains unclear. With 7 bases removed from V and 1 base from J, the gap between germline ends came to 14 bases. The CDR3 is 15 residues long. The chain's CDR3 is CASTSLGRSNQPQHF. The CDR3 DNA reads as TGTGCCAGCACCTCACTTGGCAGAAGCAATCAGCCCCAGCATTTT.

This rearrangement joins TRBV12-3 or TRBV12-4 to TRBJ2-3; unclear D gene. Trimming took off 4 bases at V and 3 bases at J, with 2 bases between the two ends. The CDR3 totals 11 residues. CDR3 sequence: CASSWTDTQYF. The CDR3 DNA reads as TGTGCCAGCAGTTGGACAGATACGCAGTATTTT.

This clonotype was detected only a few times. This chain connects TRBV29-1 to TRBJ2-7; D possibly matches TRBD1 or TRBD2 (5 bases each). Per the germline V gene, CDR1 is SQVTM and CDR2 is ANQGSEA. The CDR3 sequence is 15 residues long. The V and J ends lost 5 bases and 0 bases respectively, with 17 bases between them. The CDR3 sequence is CSVSYPGTGSYEQYF. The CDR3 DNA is TGCAGCGTTTCCTACCCGGGGACGGGCTCCTACGAGCAGTACTTC.

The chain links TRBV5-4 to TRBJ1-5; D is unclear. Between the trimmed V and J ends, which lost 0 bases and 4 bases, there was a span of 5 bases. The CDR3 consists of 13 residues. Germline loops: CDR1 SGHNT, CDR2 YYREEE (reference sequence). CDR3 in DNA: TGTGCCAGCAGCTTGGTGCAGAATCAGCCCCAGCATTTT. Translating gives CASSLVQNQPQHF.

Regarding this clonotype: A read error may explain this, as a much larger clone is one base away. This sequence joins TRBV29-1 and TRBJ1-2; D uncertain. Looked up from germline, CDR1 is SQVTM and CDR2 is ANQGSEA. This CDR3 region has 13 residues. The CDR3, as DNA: TGCATCGTTGAAGTAGGCTCCGCGGGGGGCTACACCTTC. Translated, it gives CIVEVGSAGGYTF.

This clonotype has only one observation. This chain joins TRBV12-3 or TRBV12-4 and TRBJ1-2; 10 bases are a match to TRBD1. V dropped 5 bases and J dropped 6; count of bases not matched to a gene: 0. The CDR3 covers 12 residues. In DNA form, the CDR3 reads TGTGCCAGCAGTGGACAGGGGGATGGCTACACCTTC. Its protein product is CASSGQGDGYTF.

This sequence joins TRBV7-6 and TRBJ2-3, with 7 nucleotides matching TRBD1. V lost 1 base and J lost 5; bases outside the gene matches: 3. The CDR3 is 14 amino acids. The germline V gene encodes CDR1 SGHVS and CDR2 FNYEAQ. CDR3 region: CASSLGYRGDTQYF. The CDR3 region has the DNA TGTGCCAGCAGCTTAGGATACAGGGGAGATACGCAGTATTTT.

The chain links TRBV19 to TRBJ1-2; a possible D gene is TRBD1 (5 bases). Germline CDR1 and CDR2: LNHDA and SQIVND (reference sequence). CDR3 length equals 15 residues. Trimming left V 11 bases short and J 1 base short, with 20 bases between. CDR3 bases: TGTGCCGCGCAAGGACACACCGATAATAACTATGGCTACACCTTC. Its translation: CAAQGHTDNNYGYTF.

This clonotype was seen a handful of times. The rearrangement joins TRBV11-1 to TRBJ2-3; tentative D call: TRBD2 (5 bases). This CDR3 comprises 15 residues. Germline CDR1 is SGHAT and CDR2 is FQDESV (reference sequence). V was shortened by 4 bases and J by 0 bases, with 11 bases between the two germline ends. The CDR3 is CASSSRSVSTDTQYF. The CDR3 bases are TGTGCCAGCAGCTCCCGTAGCGTAAGCACAGATACGCAGTATTTT.